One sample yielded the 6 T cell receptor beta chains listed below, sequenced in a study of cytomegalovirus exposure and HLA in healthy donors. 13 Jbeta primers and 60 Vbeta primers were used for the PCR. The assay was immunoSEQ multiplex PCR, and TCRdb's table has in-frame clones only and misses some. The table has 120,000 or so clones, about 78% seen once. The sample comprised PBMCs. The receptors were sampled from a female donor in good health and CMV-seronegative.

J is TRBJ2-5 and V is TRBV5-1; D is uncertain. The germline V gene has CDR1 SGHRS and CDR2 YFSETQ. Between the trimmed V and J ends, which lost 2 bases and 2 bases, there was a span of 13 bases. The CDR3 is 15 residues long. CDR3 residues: CASSFYSGTQETQYF. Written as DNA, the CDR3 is TGCGCCAGCAGCTTTTATTCGGGTACACAAGAGACCCAGTACTTC. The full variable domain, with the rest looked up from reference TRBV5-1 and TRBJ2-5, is KAGVTQTPRYLIKTRGQQVTLSCSPISGHRSVSWYQQTPGQGLQFLFEYFSETQRNKGNFPGRFSGRQFSNSRSEMNVSTLELGDSALYLCASSFYSGTQETQYFGPGTRLLVL.

The CDR3 sequence: CASSPGTGPNEKLFF. The CDR3 nucleotides are TGTGCCAGCAGCCCAGGGACAGGTCCTAATGAAAAACTGTTTTTT. The chain links TRBV11-2 to TRBJ1-4, with TRBD1 identical over 8 bases. V dropped 5 bases and J dropped 3; count of bases not matched to a gene: 5. This CDR3 contains 15 residues. CDR1 is SGHAT and CDR2 is FQNNGV in the germline V gene.

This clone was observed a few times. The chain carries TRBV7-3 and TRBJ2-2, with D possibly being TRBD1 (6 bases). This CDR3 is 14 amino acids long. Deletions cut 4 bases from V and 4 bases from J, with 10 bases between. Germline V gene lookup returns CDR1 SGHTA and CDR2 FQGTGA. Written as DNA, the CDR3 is TGTGCCAGCAGCTCACAGGGTTTCACCGGGGAGCTGTTTTTT. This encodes CASSSQGFTGELFF. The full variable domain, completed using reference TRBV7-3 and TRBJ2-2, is GAGVSQTPSNKVTEKGKYVELRCDPISGHTALYWYRQSLGQGPEFLIYFQGTGAADDSGLPNDRFFAVRPEGSVSTLKIQRTERGDSAVYLCASSSQGFTGELFFGEGSRLTVL.

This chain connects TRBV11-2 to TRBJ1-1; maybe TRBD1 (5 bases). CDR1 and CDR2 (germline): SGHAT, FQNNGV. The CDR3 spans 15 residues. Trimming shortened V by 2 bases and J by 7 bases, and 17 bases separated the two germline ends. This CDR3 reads CASSLYGIDRGEAFF. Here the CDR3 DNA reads TGTGCCAGCAGCTTATACGGCATTGATAGGGGTGAAGCTTTCTTT.

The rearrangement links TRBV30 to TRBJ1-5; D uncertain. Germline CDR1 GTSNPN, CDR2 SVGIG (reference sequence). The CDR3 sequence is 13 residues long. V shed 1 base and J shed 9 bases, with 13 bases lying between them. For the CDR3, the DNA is TGTGCCTGGAGTGCCTCACGGGGTGGGCCCCAGCATTTT. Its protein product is CAWSASRGGPQHF.

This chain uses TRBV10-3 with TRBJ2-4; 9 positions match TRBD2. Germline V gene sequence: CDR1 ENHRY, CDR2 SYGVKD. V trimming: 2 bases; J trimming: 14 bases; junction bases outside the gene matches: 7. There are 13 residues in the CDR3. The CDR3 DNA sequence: TGTGCCATCAGTGAGAGAGAGCGGGAGGCCGAGTACTTC. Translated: CAISEREREAEYF.